This T cell receptor (beta chain) stems from a study of OX40 agonist ivuxolimab in advanced cancers. The wider study: Patients were treated with ivuxolimab, an agonistic anti-OX40 (CD134) antibody. The group had a mean age of 60 years, ranged from about 23 to 85, and was 80% to 90% male.

Produced via immunoSEQ multiplex PCR; TCRdb's table is partial and in-frame only. In the table there are some 60,000 clones, roughly 84% of which are singletons. Germline V CDR1 and CDR2: SEHNR, FQNEAQ (reference sequence). There are 15 residues in the CDR3. The V and J ends lost 1 base and 4 bases respectively, with 13 bases between them. This clone was picked up a small number of times. This material consisted of CD4+ or CD8+ T cells sorted from blood, taken in a trial of the OX40 agonist ivuxolimab. The chain has TRBV7-9 and TRBJ1-2; no clear D gene. The clonotype was recovered from an adult with an advanced solid tumor such as melanoma, head and neck, liver or kidney cancer. This CDR3 reads CASSLESSGLYGYTF. The CDR3 DNA reads TGTGCCAGCAGCTTAGAATCGTCCGGGCTCTATGGCTACACCTTC.